A single sample gave rise to the 19 T cell receptor beta chains below, sequenced in a study of CD8 T cells in Susac syndrome. Reverse transcription of 0.5 to 1 ug RNA was performed with random hexamers. TCRdb analysed the immunoSEQ multiplex PCR reads with MiXCR anew, one entry per CDR3 protein. The sample has around 270,000 distinct CDR3 sequences, roughly 85% seen once. The sequenced sample was CD8+ T cells from PBMCs. These receptors originate from a human donor with multiple sclerosis.

This clonotype turned up a few times. The chain links TRBV20-1 to TRBJ2-1; no clear D gene. Germline V gene lookup returns CDR1 DFQATT and CDR2 SNEGSKA (reference sequence). The V gene lost 0 bases and the J gene lost 1 base, with 7 bases spanning the gap. This CDR3 comprises 14 residues. The CDR3 nucleotides are TGCAGTGCTAGAGAAAGGGCGTCCTACAATGAGCAGTTCTTC. Residues: CSARERASYNEQFF.

The genes are TRBV7-3 and TRBJ2-1; 13 positions agree with TRBD2. Germline assignment: CDR1 SGHTA and CDR2 FQGTGA. With 5 bases clipped from V and 7 bases from J, the junction kept 5 bases outside the gene matches. The length of the CDR3 is 15 residues. In nucleotides, the CDR3 is TGTGCCAGCAGCCGGACTAGCGGGAGCGCAAATGAGCAGTTCTTC. Its protein is CASSRTSGSANEQFF.

This sequence joins TRBV2 and TRBJ2-1; no definite D call. CDR1 and CDR2 (germline): SNHLY, FYNNEI. V was cut by 8 bases and J by 7 bases, with 18 bases left in between. This CDR3 is built from 14 residues. CDR3 nucleotide sequence: TGTGCCAGCGTCCACGGGCCAGATACGAATGAGCAGTTCTTC. It translates to CASVHGPDTNEQFF. The complete variable domain, with remaining parts taken from reference TRBV2 and TRBJ2-1, reads EPEVTQTPSHQVTQMGQEVILRCVPISNHLYFYWYRQILGQKVEFLVSFYNNEISEKSEIFDDQFSVERPDGSNFTLKIRSTKLEDSAMYFCASVHGPDTNEQFFGPGTRLTVL.

J is TRBJ2-5 and V is TRBV5-1, with 10 bases matching TRBD1. The length of the CDR3 is 14 residues. The ends lost 4 bases at V and 3 bases at J; junction bases unmatched: 3. The V gene's germline CDR1 is SGHRS and CDR2 YFSETQ. The CDR3 sequence is CASSPGTGEETQYF. CDR3 bases: TGCGCCAGCAGCCCAGGGACAGGGGAAGAGACCCAGTACTTC.

The chain recombines TRBV20-1 with TRBJ2-1, with TRBD2 matching over 8 bases. This CDR3 contains 14 residues. After removal of 6 bases from V and 2 bases from J, the junction contained 6 bases not matched to a gene. Germline assignment: CDR1 DFQATT and CDR2 SNEGSKA (reference sequence). The CDR3 region has the DNA TGCAGTGCCGCGGGACTAGGGACCTACAATGAGCAGTTCTTC. Translation: CSAAGLGTYNEQFF.

In this sample, this clonotype turned up once. The CDR3 region has the DNA TGCGCCAGCAGCCAAGCCTTTATGAACACTGAAGCTTTCTTT. It codes for CASSQAFMNTEAFF. The V call is TRBV4-3, the J call TRBJ1-1; D is uncertain. This CDR3 is built from 14 residues. Per germline, CDR1 LGHNA and CDR2 YSLEER. V lost 1 base and J lost 0, with 6 bases in between.

This clonotype was seen a single time. The chain uses TRBV6-1 and TRBJ1-2; 9 bases match TRBD1. The CDR3 runs 15 residues. Germline assignment: CDR1 MNHNS and CDR2 SASEGT. V shed 2 bases and J 4 bases; nucleotides not matched to a gene: 5. In DNA form, the CDR3 reads TGTGCCAGCAGTGAATGGGACAGGGCTTCCTATGGCTACACCTTC. Encoded protein: CASSEWDRASYGYTF.

This clonotype came up once. This chain links TRBV19 with TRBJ2-7; TRBD2 is a possible D gene (5 bases). The CDR3 contains 13 residues. Trimming took 4 bases from V and 4 from J, leaving 11 bases between them. Germline V gene lookup returns CDR1 LNHDA and CDR2 SQIVND (reference sequence). CDR3 amino acids: CASSTGLIYEQYF. DNA of the CDR3: TGTGCCAGTAGTACCGGACTTATTTACGAGCAGTACTTC.

The chain links TRBV5-4 to TRBJ2-1; TRBD1 matches at 7 bases. CDR1 is SGHNT, CDR2 YYREEE, per germline (reference sequence). V was clipped by 5 bases and J by 5 bases; unmatched bases: 7. CDR3 size: 14 residues. The CDR3 reads CASRDGQVDNEQFF. DNA for the CDR3: TGTGCCAGCAGGGACGGACAGGTGGACAATGAGCAGTTCTTC. Using reference TRBV5-4 and TRBJ2-1 for the parts outside the CDR3, the full variable domain is ETGVTQSPTHLIKTRGQQVTLRCSSQSGHNTVSWYQQALGQGPQFIFQYYREEENGRGNFPPRFSGLQFPNYSSELNVNALELDDSALYLCASRDGQVDNEQFFGPGTRLTVL.

The chain joins TRBV15 to TRBJ1-2, with unresolved D. Germline V gene lookup returns CDR1 LNHNV and CDR2 YYDKDF (reference sequence). Trimming stripped 4 bases from V and 5 bases from J, with 14 bases between. CDR3 size: 14 residues. CDR3 sequence: CATSMTSGGYGYTF. The CDR3, as DNA: TGTGCCACCAGCATGACCTCCGGAGGGTATGGCTACACCTTC.

The V gene is TRBV24-1, the J gene TRBJ2-5, with D perhaps being TRBD1 or TRBD2 (6 bases each). Trimming removed 5 bases from V and 1 base from J, with 10 bases in between. Germline CDR1 is KGHDR and CDR2 is SFDVKD. CDR3 length equals 14 residues. CDR3 in DNA: TGTGCCACCAGTGGAGGGGGAGGCCAAGAGACCCAGTACTTC. The encoded protein is CATSGGGGQETQYF.

The rearrangement links TRBV20-1 to TRBJ2-7; D possibly corresponds to TRBD1 (6 bases). The CDR3 loop spans 13 amino acids. Trimming shortened V by 6 bases and J by 0 bases, and 12 bases separated the two germline ends. CDR1 DFQATT and CDR2 SNEGSKA come from the germline V gene (reference sequence). This CDR3 reads CSAGDIDSYEQYF. In nucleotides, the CDR3 is TGCAGTGCCGGGGACATCGACTCCTACGAGCAGTACTTC.

J is TRBJ1-1 and V is TRBV25-1; the match to TRBD1 covers 9 bases. The CDR3 extends over 15 amino acids. V dropped 5 bases and J dropped 5; count of bases not matched to a gene: 9. Germline CDR1 and CDR2: MGHDK and SYGVNS. For the CDR3, the DNA is TGTGCCAGCAGTTGGACAGGGGCCAAGGGGACTGAAGCTTTCTTT. Its translation: CASSWTGAKGTEAFF.

The chain is built from TRBV24-1 and TRBJ2-2; D is unresolved. V lost 3 bases to trimming and J lost 5 bases, with 6 bases between them. The length of the CDR3 is 13 residues. Germline CDR1 is KGHDR and CDR2 is SFDVKD. CDR3 loop: CATSDLGTGELFF. In DNA form, the CDR3 reads TGTGCCACCAGTGATCTAGGTACCGGGGAGCTGTTTTTT.

V and J are TRBV28 and TRBJ2-1; TRBD2 matches at 7 bases. The germline V gene encodes CDR1 MDHEN and CDR2 SYDVKM. V shed 2 bases, J shed 6 bases, and the junction held 7 bases outside the gene matches. The CDR3 length is 15 residues. Here the CDR3 reads CASSLMAGEANEQFF. CDR3 nucleotide sequence: TGTGCCAGCAGTTTAATGGCGGGAGAAGCCAATGAGCAGTTCTTC.

The gene calls are TRBV11-2 and TRBJ2-1, with TRBD1 matching over 10 bases. This CDR3 contains 17 residues. Germline values: CDR1 SGHAT, CDR2 FQNNGV. The V gene end was trimmed by 5 bases and the J gene end by 0 bases; junction bases not matched to a gene: 7. DNA of the CDR3: TGTGCCAGCAGCCCGGGACAGGGGAGTTTCTCCTACAATGAGCAGTTCTTC. It encodes CASSPGQGSFSYNEQFF. The full variable domain, rest sourced from reference TRBV11-2 and TRBJ2-1, is EAGVAQSPRYKIIEKRQSVAFWCNPISGHATLYWYQQILGQGPKLLIQFQNNGVVDDSQLPKDRFSAERLKGVDSTLKIQPAKLEDSAVYLCASSPGQGSFSYNEQFFGPGTRLTVL.

The V call is TRBV30, the J call TRBJ2-7; D is perhaps TRBD1 or TRBD2 (6 bases each). Germline-derived CDR1 and CDR2 are GTSNPN and SVGIG (reference sequence). Trimming took 1 base from V and 4 from J, leaving 11 bases between them. This CDR3 comprises 13 residues. CDR3 sequence: CAWSGEGGYEQYF. As DNA, the CDR3 is TGTGCCTGGAGTGGGGAAGGGGGGTACGAGCAGTACTTC.

In its sample, this clonotype was seen once. The V gene is TRBV6-6, the J gene TRBJ2-7; 9 bases agree with TRBD1. The CDR3 contains 14 residues. Germline lookup yields CDR1 MNHNY and CDR2 SVGAGI (reference sequence). Trimming at V came to 2 bases and at J to 5 bases, leaving 4 bases not matched to a gene. CDR3 loop: CASSYRDRDHEQYF. In DNA form, the CDR3 reads TGTGCCAGCAGTTACCGGGACAGGGACCACGAGCAGTACTTC.

The chain has TRBV4-3 and TRBJ2-5; D not certain. V lost 1 base and J 1 base, leaving 19 bases between the germline ends. The germline V gene has CDR1 LGHNA and CDR2 YSLEER. This CDR3 comprises 18 residues. In DNA form, the CDR3 reads TGCGCCAGCAGCCAAGCTCTGGAGAACGAACCCTTCCAAGAGACCCAGTACTTC. It specifies CASSQALENEPFQETQYF.